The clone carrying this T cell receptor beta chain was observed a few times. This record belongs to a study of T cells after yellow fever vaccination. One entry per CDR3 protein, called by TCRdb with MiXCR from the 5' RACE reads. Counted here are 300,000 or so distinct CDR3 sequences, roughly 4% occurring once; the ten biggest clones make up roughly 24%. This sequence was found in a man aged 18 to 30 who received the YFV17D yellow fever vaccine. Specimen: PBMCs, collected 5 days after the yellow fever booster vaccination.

This CDR3 reads CASSLAGQAIYF. The CDR3 DNA follows: TGTGCCAGCAGCTTAGCGGGACAGGCCATATATTTT. The chain uses TRBV7-6 and TRBJ1-3; 8 bases match TRBD1. This CDR3 spans 12 amino acids. Losses at the gene ends were 0 bases for V and 11 bases for J; bases not matched to a gene: 0. CDR1 SGHVS and CDR2 FNYEAQ come from the germline V gene.